Described below is a single T cell receptor beta chain sequence and its context. This receptor's antigen is unknown. It has no much larger one-base neighbor in the sample; base qualities were not kept. This entry belongs to a study of cytotoxic CD8 clonotypes in ibrutinib-treated CLL (dated by TCRdb to the early 2020s). A note on the overall study: In this cohort, 15 or so patients were treatment-naive and about a dozen were relapsed/refractory, while some 18 had unmutated IGHV. Partial responses were observed in about 24 patients and complete responses in 2; after a median follow-up of around 68 months, remission was maintained in 14 patients and progression was observed in around twelve. Response samples were taken after a median of roughly a year on treatment, ranging from about 6 to 40 months. On average, each sample had some 260,000 productive templates and about 89,000 productive rearrangements. Longitudinal samples were available for about 30% of the 86 trial participants. Cryopreserved peripheral blood mononuclear cells were obtained before treatment, at response, and at either sustained remission or disease progression. Every sample from remission and from progressive disease was obtained while the patients were still on ibrutinib. Results the study describes overall, beyond this receptor: Sampling times were not matched between patients in sustained remission and patients whose disease was progressing, and lymph node repertoires were not examined. Public clonotypes were rare and either shrank or stayed stable during treatment, and the rise in clonality at ibrutinib response reflected expansion of private clonotypes. Baseline clonality was found to be higher than that of age-matched healthy donors and was strongly correlated with circulating CD8+ T-cell counts. Clonality increased at ibrutinib response, stayed stable in sustained remission, and fell back toward baseline at progression.

The sample's time point label is to be understood as: approximately 11 months on ibrutinib. For TCR beta library preparation, 2 to 2.5 micrograms of genomic DNA were isolated from cryopreserved PBMCs. High-throughput TCR beta sequencing was performed on longitudinal blood samples from CLL patients receiving ibrutinib monotherapy. The patients were enrolled in a single-center, open-label phase 2 trial of ibrutinib monotherapy. Each clonotype received, on average, around 10x coverage in deep resolution sequencing performed on a MiSeq, where the target depth lay between 1 in 1 million and 1 in 200,000 T cells. TCR beta libraries were generated with the immunoSEQ hsTCRB Kit. In the original analysis: Data were analyzed with ImmunoSEQ Data Assistant and ImmunoSEQ Analyzer, with V, D and J genes assigned per IMGT definitions. Clonality, with values ranging from 0 to 1, was calculated as one minus the normalized Shannon entropy of productive rearrangement frequencies. Only overrepresented clonotypes making up at least 0.05% of the repertoire of each patient were included in the public clonotype analysis. Roughly 12 age-matched healthy donor repertoires from immuneACCESS were used as controls for clonality. Here the immuneACCESS table is served through TCRdb, limited to in-frame sequences with V and J called. Missing clones are a known gap in these copies; in checked studies unresolved V genes cover under half, and the rest lacks a known reason. From that table come the V and J calls and clone size; the DNA was used to work out D and trimming. The sample records about 140,000 clones, about 72% of which are singletons. The ten largest clones capture less than 30% of the sample.

Trimming accounts for 5 bases at V and 5 bases at J, while the number of junction bases matched to no gene is 8. The CDR3 has 15 amino acids, counting the end cysteine and phenylalanine. Only the CDR3 portion is preserved as DNA: 45 bases, with reading frame beginning at the first base. CDR1 and CDR2 are read off the germline V gene as SGHTA and FQGNSA. Sequencing was performed on PBMCs, taken after 12 months of ibrutinib treatment. The sequence was collected from a human donor with chronic lymphocytic leukemia. The V gene is TRBV7-2 and the J gene is TRBJ2-5; 10 nucleotides in the junction match TRBD2. CDR3 sequence: CASSATSGVFETQYF. Read as DNA, the sequence is TGTGCCAGCAGCGCTACTAGCGGGGTTTTCGAGACCCAGTACTTC.